This is a list of T cell receptor delta chains from one sample in a study of human gamma delta and Vdelta1 T cells. TCRdb repeated clone calling on the PCR reads with CATT. The sample gives about 6,500 delta-chain clones, almost 40% of which show up once; more than 4.5% is in the top ten. For these receptors, no antigen is known. The source material was Vdelta1 gamma-delta T cells from blood grown in culture (DOT cells). The receptors were gathered from a human donor in good health. The CDR3 runs from the conserved cysteine through the conserved F or W. Fields, in order: D gene, V gene, clone size, J gene, CDR3 DNA, CDR3 protein. The D gene is left open where the match is weak. The size field is filled for only some rows; it gives once, few, many or a size class.

.	TRDV1	.	TRDJ1	TGTGCTCTTGGGGAAGGATGGCTCACCGATAAACTCATCTTT	CALGEGWLTDKLIF
.	TRDV1	.	TRDJ1	TGTGCTCTTGGGGAACGGTCCAGACCCTACACCGATAAACTCATCTTT	CALGERSRPYTDKLIF
.	TRDV1	.	TRDJ1	TGTGCTCTTGGGGAACTTCACTCCCCGACCAAACAAATAGAAACCGATAAACTCATCTTT	CALGELHSPTKQIETDKLIF
.	TRDV1	.	TRDJ1	TGTGCTCTTGGGGAATACTCAGGGGCCTTCCCTGTCGTCCACACCGATAAACTCATCTTT	CALGEYSGAFPVVHTDKLIF
.	TRDV1	.	TRDJ1	TGTGCTCTTGGGGTTAATGAGGGAGTTCTCCTACCGGGCTGGGGGGACACCGATAAACTCATCTTT	CALGVNEGVLLPGWGDTDKLIF
TRDD3	TRDV1	.	TRDJ1	TGTGCTCTTGGGGAACTCCCTATTCTCGAACTGGGGGCCAAGGGGCGTCCTAAACTCATCTTT	CALGELPILELGAKGRPKLIF
.	TRDV1	few	TRDJ1	TGTGCTCTTGGAAAATCGCTCCTCCGTCCACAGCCCTACACCGATAAACTCATCTTT	CALGKSLLRPQPYTDKLIF
.	TRDV1	few	TRDJ1	TGTGCTCTTGGGGAACCTTCCTACGATCGGGGGATACAGGTAACCGATAAACTCATCTTT	CALGEPSYDRGIQVTDKLIF
TRDD3	TRDV1	few	TRDJ1	TGTGCTCTTGGGGATTTATACTTCCTACCACTGGGGGATACAACCGATAAACTCATCTTT	CALGDLYFLPLGDTTDKLIF
.	TRDV1	large	TRDJ1	TGTGCTCTTGGGGTTCCCGCGTACACCGATGAACTCATCTTT	CALGVPAYTDELIF